The source of this TCR beta chain is a study of high-grade serous ovarian cancer treatment subgroups (dated by TCRdb to the early 2020s). Broadly, across the study: On average, sequencing produced approximately 14,000 reads and about 7,600 unique TCR beta rearrangements for each sample. The study examined TCR beta repertoires in high-grade serous ovarian cancer patients who were grouped under a laparoscopic triage algorithm by complete gross resection or by neoadjuvant chemotherapy response. Of the roughly 30 patients in the cohort, around 10 had no residual disease after primary surgery (R0), around 10 were excellent NACT responders, and around 10 were poor NACT responders. One primary tumor sample and two metastatic tumor samples were contributed by each patient, so that fewer than 95 samples were obtained in total. The investigation overall reported the following: The TCR repertoire analyses centered on CDR3, and CDR1 and CDR2 were not analyzed. Repertoire similarity between tumors of the same patient ranged about 0.11 to 0.79, whereas almost no similarity was seen between different patients. Neoantigen level correlated positively with TCR clonal relatedness, and copy number variation and mutation load from whole-genome sequencing showed a positive trend with TCR clonal relatedness. Because bulk tumor TCR sequencing provided no spatial information, insight into HGSC tumor complexity and diversity was limited.

The roughly 90 tumor samples were subjected to high-throughput TCR profiling using ImmunoSEQ. The authors processed their data as follows. To measure repertoire diversity, the metrics used were richness (unique productive sequences), clonality, evenness and relatedness, and the Bhattacharyya coefficient was used to assess similarity between samples. Conclusions stayed consistent in a sensitivity analysis that left out TCRs with fewer than two reads. Not all clones reach the TCRdb copy of this immuneACCESS table, which keeps in-frame sequences only. Checked studies attribute under half of the gap to unresolved V genes and leave the rest unexplained. V, J and clone size reflect that table, while D and trimming were determined from the DNA. Recorded for this sample are approximately 5,000 clones; roughly 62% of them occurred a single time. The ten biggest clones cover about 14% of the sample. Tumor samples were obtained before definitive surgery or chemotherapy. Genomic DNA extraction was performed by the MD Anderson Biospecimen Extraction Resource, and TCR sequencing was carried out by the MD Anderson Cancer Genomics Laboratory.

As to this clone: Its antigen target is currently unknown. Base qualities are not recorded, but no much larger clone differs from it by a single base.

Ends trimmed: V by 6 bases, J by 5 bases; bases unmatched to a gene: 9. The CDR3, cysteine through phenylalanine, is 14 amino acids long. The read is trimmed to its CDR3 DNA, 42 bases read in frame from base 1. Looking up the germline V gene yields CDR1 SGHVS and CDR2 FNYEAQ. This chain is built from TRBV7-6 and TRBJ2-7; 8 middle bases align to TRBD2. The sequenced material came from tumor tissue. This TCR came from a human donor with high-grade serous ovarian cancer. The base sequence is TGTGCCAGCAGGAAACGGGGGGGTAGCGACGAGCAGTACTTC. This translates into CASRKRGGSDEQYF.